This entry features one TCR beta chain sequence. The data are from a study of blood T cell repertoires in COVID-19. On the study more broadly: PBMCs, B-cell-depleted T cells, or T cells were the source of the cDNA or gDNA that made up the material.

Donors were grouped by their self-reported clinical history. The CDR3 has 14 residues. Germline values: CDR1 SEHNR, CDR2 FQNEAQ (reference sequence). The germline V and J ends were trimmed by 1 base and 5 bases, with 11 bases remaining between them. The authors' processing: Quantification of nucleated cells was approximated via reference gene primer amplification. Sequencing used immunoSEQ multiplex PCR; TCRdb keeps in-frame clones, though not all of them. V, J and clone size were drawn from that table, and D and trimming were deduced from the DNA. The sample lists around 190,000 clones; more than 75% were seen once.

This sequence joins TRBV7-9 and TRBJ2-5; tentative D call: TRBD1 (5 bases). The receptor was derived from a man aged 40-49 years with acute COVID-19. Source material: PBMCs or T cells enriched from blood (not recorded which). DNA for the CDR3: TGTGCCAGCAGCTTAGGGGCAGGGCGGGAGACCCAGTACTTC. Translated, it gives CASSLGAGRETQYF.